The 25 T cell receptor beta chains below all came from one sample that was sequenced in a study of T-cell memory formation after mild COVID-19. One entry per CDR3 protein, called by TCRdb with MiXCR from the 5' RACE reads. Among just under 550,000 distinct CDR3 sequences listed, roughly 20% were seen once. The sample consisted of PBMCs or a T cell subset sorted from them (not recorded which). The receptors come from an adult woman who had mild COVID-19 (a few samples of this study predate the infection). Cell type and time point are not known.

This clonotype was observed a few times. The chain carries TRBV2 and TRBJ2-2; D gene unclear. The CDR3 runs 12 residues. CDR1 is SNHLY and CDR2 is FYNNEI in the germline V gene. V was pared by 7 bases and J by 3 bases, with 6 bases between. The CDR3: CASKTDTGELFF. CDR3 bases: TGTGCCAGCAAAACAGACACCGGGGAGCTGTTTTTT. Full variable domain (rest looked up from reference TRBV2 and TRBJ2-2): EPEVTQTPSHQVTQMGQEVILRCVPISNHLYFYWYRQILGQKVEFLVSFYNNEISEKSEIFDDQFSVERPDGSNFTLKIRSTKLEDSAMYFCASKTDTGELFFGEGSRLTVL.

A few counts support this clonotype. The V call is TRBV19, the J call TRBJ2-7, with 8 bases matching TRBD2. Per the germline V gene, CDR1 is LNHDA and CDR2 is SQIVND (reference sequence). There are 13 residues in the CDR3. J gave up 0 bases and V 9 bases, and 4 bases lay outside the gene matches. The CDR3 protein is CARAGGPSYEQYF. In nucleotides, the CDR3 is TGTGCCAGGGCGGGGGGCCCCTCCTACGAGCAGTACTTC.

This clonotype was counted only a few times. V gene TRBV19 combines with J gene TRBJ1-2; D might be TRBD1 (5 bases). Trimming stripped 0 bases from V and 7 bases from J, with 15 bases between. Germline V gene lookup returns CDR1 LNHDA and CDR2 SQIVND (reference sequence). The CDR3 is made up of 15 amino acids. The CDR3 spells CASSIDLRGAFGYTF. The CDR3 DNA follows: TGTGCCAGTAGTATAGATCTCCGCGGGGCCTTTGGCTACACCTTC.

The chain links TRBV18 to TRBJ2-7; no clear D. The CDR3 runs 14 residues. V lost 4 bases and J lost 4, with 14 bases in between. The germline gives CDR1 KGHSH, CDR2 LQKENI. For the CDR3, the DNA is TGTGCCAGCTCACACAAAACGGGCCGGTACGAGCAGTACTTC. This translates into CASSHKTGRYEQYF.

The J gene is TRBJ2-7, the V gene TRBV13; D may be TRBD1 or TRBD2 (6 bases each). V was pared by 5 bases and J by 4 bases, with 24 bases between. CDR3 length: 17 residues. In germline, CDR1 is PRHDT, CDR2 FYEKMQ (reference sequence). For the CDR3, the DNA is TGTGCCAGCAGCCGCGCTCCCACTAGCATTCAGGGGTACGAGCAGTACTTC. Its protein product is CASSRAPTSIQGYEQYF.

The sample holds a few counts of this clonotype. The genes are TRBV12-3 or TRBV12-4 and TRBJ1-5; D remains unclear. Trimming pared 3 bases from V and 8 bases from J, leaving 14 bases between. The CDR3 contains 14 residues. The CDR3, as DNA: TGTGCCAGCAGTTTCGGCAGCCCCAAGGAGCCCCAGCATTTT. Amino acid sequence: CASSFGSPKEPQHF.

The chain is built from TRBV27 and TRBJ2-4, with TRBD1 matching 7 bases. After removal of 9 bases from V and 3 bases from J, the junction contained 14 bases not matched to a gene. The CDR3 is 16 amino acids. Germline CDR1 is MNHEY and CDR2 is SMNVEV (reference sequence). The CDR3 spells CASQGSPGTDKNIQYF. The DNA of the CDR3 is TGTGCCAGTCAAGGCAGTCCCGGGACAGACAAAAACATTCAGTACTTC.

The table lists this clonotype with a few counts. The chain recombines TRBV9 with TRBJ2-1; D not certain. V gave up 0 bases and J gave up 2 bases, with 9 bases separating them. Germline CDR1 SGDLS, CDR2 YYNGEE. The CDR3 contains 15 residues. As DNA, the CDR3 is TGTGCCAGCAGCGTAGATCGGCAGCCCTACAATGAGCAGTTCTTC. Protein: CASSVDRQPYNEQFF.

The V and J genes are TRBV7-9 and TRBJ2-1, with D possibly TRBD2 on 5 matching bases. From germline, CDR1 is SEHNR and CDR2 FQNEAQ (reference sequence). Trimming stripped 5 bases from V and 4 bases from J, with 18 bases between. This CDR3 region has 16 residues. Here the CDR3 DNA reads TGTGCCAGCAGCGTTTTCAGGACTGCAGGTTACAATGAGCAGTTCTTC. It codes for CASSVFRTAGYNEQFF.

The rearrangement links TRBV12-3 or TRBV12-4 to TRBJ1-2, with D perhaps TRBD1 (5 bases). CDR3 length equals 13 residues. Trimming cost V 6 bases and J 7 bases, with 15 bases left between them. The CDR3 bases are TGTGCCAGCAGGTCAGCGGGGGGGACTGGCTACACCTTC. The encoded protein is CASRSAGGTGYTF.

This clonotype was found a few times. The chain links TRBV12-3 or TRBV12-4 to TRBJ2-5; 9 nucleotides agree with TRBD2. The CDR3 is 18 amino acids. The V and J ends lost 3 bases and 0 bases, in that order; junction bases with no gene match: 11. CDR3 sequence reads: CASSLSYLAGGYQETQYF. Written as DNA, the CDR3 is TGTGCCAGCAGTTTGAGCTATTTGGCGGGGGGGTACCAAGAGACCCAGTACTTC.

In this sample, this clonotype turned up a few times. The rearrangement uses TRBV18 and TRBJ2-7; D uncertain. CDR1 and CDR2 (germline): KGHSH, LQKENI. Trimming left V 0 bases short and J 4 bases short, with 13 bases between. The CDR3 runs to 15 residues. Here the CDR3 reads CASSPPGRPSYEQYF. For the CDR3, the DNA is TGTGCCAGCTCACCACCGGGCAGACCCTCTTACGAGCAGTACTTC.

This clonotype was observed a handful of times. The J gene is TRBJ2-3, the V gene TRBV6-2 or TRBV6-3, with TRBD2 matching over 10 bases. V lost 0 bases and J lost 2; bases outside the gene matches: 11. CDR3 length equals 19 residues. Germline V CDR1 and CDR2: MNHEY, SVGEGT. In nucleotides, the CDR3 is TGTGCCAGCAGTTACTCGAGTCTAGCGGGGGACCGCCCCACAGATACGCAGTATTTT. Its protein is CASSYSSLAGDRPTDTQYF.

This chain connects TRBV30 to TRBJ1-4; D remains ambiguous. Germline V gene lookup returns CDR1 GTSNPN and CDR2 SVGIG (reference sequence). V lost 4 bases and J lost 10, with 22 bases in between. This CDR3 is 15 amino acids long. The CDR3 DNA is TGTGCCTGGAACAAAGACCCGGACCCAGGAGGAAAACTGTTTTTT. Its translation: CAWNKDPDPGGKLFF.

This clonotype occurred a few times. This rearrangement joins TRBV29-1 to TRBJ1-2; D ambiguous. Germline assignment: CDR1 SQVTM and CDR2 ANQGSEA. The CDR3 covers 11 residues. Trimming cost V 3 bases and J 8 bases, with 10 bases left between them. CDR3 in amino acids: CSVDNSRGYTF. The CDR3 DNA is TGCAGCGTTGATAACAGCCGAGGCTACACCTTC.

This clonotype was recorded a few times. The J gene is TRBJ1-2, the V gene TRBV5-1; D is unresolved. Germline lookup yields CDR1 SGHRS and CDR2 YFSETQ. V gave up 0 bases and J gave up 0 bases, with 12 bases separating them. The CDR3 consists of 16 residues. In DNA form, the CDR3 reads TGCGCCAGCAGCTTGGAGGGCAGCCGAGCTAACTATGGCTACACCTTC. Its protein is CASSLEGSRANYGYTF.

A single count supports this clonotype. The rearrangement joins TRBV6-5 to TRBJ2-7; a weak D match, TRBD2 (6 bases). The CDR3 has 15 residues. Between the trimmed V and J ends, which lost 6 bases and 2 bases, there was a span of 17 bases. Germline V gene lookup returns CDR1 MNHEY and CDR2 SVGAGI. The CDR3 DNA reads TGTGCCAGCAGGGACCCCTCGGGAGCAACCTACGAGCAGTACTTC. It codes for CASRDPSGATYEQYF.

A few counts support this clonotype. This chain links TRBV12-3 or TRBV12-4 with TRBJ1-1; weak D call: TRBD1 (6 bases). The CDR3 length is 11 residues. The V and J ends lost 7 bases and 10 bases respectively, with 13 bases between them. The CDR3 DNA follows: TGTGCCAGCACAGAAGGGGGGCGAGCTTTCTTT. It specifies CASTEGGRAFF.

V usage is TRBV7-7 and J usage is TRBJ2-3; D gene ambiguous. This CDR3 is built from 15 residues. Germline V gene sequence: CDR1 SSHAT, CDR2 FNYEAQ (reference sequence). Between the trimmed V and J ends, which lost 1 base and 5 bases, there was a span of 13 bases. The CDR3 here is CASSLGGTMGDTQYF. DNA for the CDR3: TGTGCCAGCAGCTTAGGAGGCACGATGGGAGATACGCAGTATTTT. Full variable domain (missing parts from reference TRBV7-7 and TRBJ2-3): GAGVSQSPRYKVTKRGQDVTLRCDPISSHATLYWYQQALGQGPEFLTYFNYEAQPDKSGLPSDRFSAERPEGSISTLTIQRTEQRDSAMYRCASSLGGTMGDTQYFGPGTRLTVL.

In this sample, this clonotype turned up a few times. The J gene is TRBJ2-5, the V gene TRBV2, with D perhaps assigned TRBD1 or TRBD2 (7 bases each). The germline CDR1 and CDR2 sequences are SNHLY and FYNNEI. V lost 10 bases and J lost 4, with 19 bases in between. The CDR3 loop spans 14 amino acids. The CDR3 here is CATQEQGGRETQYF. CDR3 sequence (DNA): TGTGCCACCCAGGAGCAGGGGGGGCGAGAGACCCAGTACTTC. Supplemented by reference TRBV2 and TRBJ2-5, the full variable domain reads EPEVTQTPSHQVTQMGQEVILRCVPISNHLYFYWYRQILGQKVEFLVSFYNNEISEKSEIFDDQFSVERPDGSNFTLKIRSTKLEDSAMYFCATQEQGGRETQYFGPGTRLLVL.

This clonotype was detected once. The genes are TRBV5-1 and TRBJ1-2; D gene ambiguous. V was trimmed by 2 bases and J by 7 bases, leaving 12 bases between them. This CDR3 is 13 amino acids long. Germline V gene sequence: CDR1 SGHRS, CDR2 YFSETQ. CDR3 loop: CASSLLTGAGYTF. DNA for the CDR3: TGCGCCAGCAGCTTACTAACGGGCGCTGGCTACACCTTC.

This clonotype has just a few counts. V usage is TRBV29-1 and J usage is TRBJ2-7, with D perhaps assigned TRBD1 or TRBD2 (5 bases each). This CDR3 spans 12 amino acids. Trimming stripped 7 bases from V and 5 bases from J, with 15 bases between. In germline, CDR1 is SQVTM, CDR2 ANQGSEA. The CDR3 region has the DNA TGCAGCGGGTACAGGTCCGGGGACGAGCAGTACTTC. Amino acids: CSGYRSGDEQYF.

This clonotype was seen only a few times. The chain employs TRBV7-8 and TRBJ2-2; D may correspond to TRBD1 or TRBD2 (5 bases each). The CDR3 is 16 amino acids. Germline V lookup: CDR1 SGHVS, CDR2 FQNEAQ. V was pared by 1 base and J by 0 bases, with 9 bases between. The DNA for the CDR3 is TGTGCCAGCAGCTTAGGGCTGGGACCGAACACCGGGGAGCTGTTTTTT. Residues: CASSLGLGPNTGELFF.

The chain is built from TRBV10-3 and TRBJ1-2, with D possibly matching TRBD1 (5 bases). CDR3 size: 11 residues. Trimming shortened V by 4 bases and J by 6 bases, and 6 bases separated the two germline ends. Per germline, CDR1 ENHRY and CDR2 SYGVKD. For the CDR3, the DNA is TGTGCCATCAGTGGGGGGGATGGCTACACCTTC. Protein product: CAISGGDGYTF.

This clonotype has more than one count but fewer than ten. The rearrangement links TRBV18 to TRBJ2-3; weak D call: TRBD1 (5 bases). Trimming cost V 3 bases and J 5 bases, with 12 bases left between them. The CDR3 runs 14 residues. The germline gives CDR1 KGHSH, CDR2 LQKENI. The CDR3 protein is CASSPRVGEDTQYF. For the CDR3, the DNA is TGTGCCAGCTCACCTCGGGTAGGGGAAGATACGCAGTATTTT.